This T cell receptor beta chain came from a study of cytotoxic CD8 clonotypes in ibrutinib-treated CLL. As for the study in general: Per sample, productive templates averaged around 260,000 and productive rearrangements averaged about 92,000.

Trimming removed 9 bases from V and 2 bases from J, with 14 bases in between. This CDR3 is built from 15 residues. Looked up from germline, CDR1 is SNHLY and CDR2 is FYNNEI. Sequencing was performed with immunoSEQ multiplex PCR; in TCRdb, only in-frame clones are kept and a portion is missing. The repertoire holds some 43,000 clones, with 55% to 80% as singletons. Frozen-stored PBMCs produced approximately 1.9 micrograms of genomic DNA for TCR beta libraries. The V call is TRBV2, the J call TRBJ2-6; the D is unclear. This receptor was obtained from a human donor with chronic lymphocytic leukemia. The sample in question was PBMCs, obtained after 12 months of ibrutinib treatment. The CDR3, as DNA: TGTGCCAGTTGGGGTGGGCGACCTGGGGCCAACGTCCTGACTTTC. The encoded protein is CASWGGRPGANVLTF.